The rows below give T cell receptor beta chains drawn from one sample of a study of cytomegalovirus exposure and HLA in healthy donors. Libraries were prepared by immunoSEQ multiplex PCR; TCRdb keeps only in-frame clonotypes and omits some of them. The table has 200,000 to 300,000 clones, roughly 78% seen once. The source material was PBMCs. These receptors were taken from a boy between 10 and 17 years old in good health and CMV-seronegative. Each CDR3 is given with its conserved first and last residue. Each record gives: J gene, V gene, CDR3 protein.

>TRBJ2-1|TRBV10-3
CAISESRASGSSYNEQFF
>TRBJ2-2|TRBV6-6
CASKASGTGELFF
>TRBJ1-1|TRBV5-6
CASSPGGLNTEAFF
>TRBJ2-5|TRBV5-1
CASSFTAEETQYF
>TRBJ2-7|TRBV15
CATSYALRVAGDYEQYF
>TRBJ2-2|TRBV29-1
CSAPQGAGELFF
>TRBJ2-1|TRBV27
CASSLYSGTNNEQFF
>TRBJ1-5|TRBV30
CAWSWGQPNQPQHF
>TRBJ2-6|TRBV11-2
CASSSVGDRGSDGANVLTF
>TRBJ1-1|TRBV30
CAWSSGNTEAFF
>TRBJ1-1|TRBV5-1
CASSQTRGDTEAFF
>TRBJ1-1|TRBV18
CASSRSQDTEAFF
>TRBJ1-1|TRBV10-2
CASSVIENTEAFF
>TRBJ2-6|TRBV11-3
CASSLTFSGANVLTF
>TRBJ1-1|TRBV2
CASSEREVGGNTEAFF
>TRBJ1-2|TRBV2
CASSELFGRPNYGYTF
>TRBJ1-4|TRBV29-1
CSVPGLLNEKLFF
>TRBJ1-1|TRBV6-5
CASSWGRGAFF
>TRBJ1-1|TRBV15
CATSRETNTEAFF
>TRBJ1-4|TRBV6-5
CASRPIDRLNEKLFF
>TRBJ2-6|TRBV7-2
CASSSSRAGANVLTF
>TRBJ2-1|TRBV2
CASSASLDTGGGYNEQFF
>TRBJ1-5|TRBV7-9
CASSPQGFGQPQHF
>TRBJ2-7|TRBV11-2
CASSLGGLAGVGEQYF
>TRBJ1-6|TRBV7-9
CASSSRDMYNSPLHF
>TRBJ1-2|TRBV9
CAGSVAWQGTYGYTF
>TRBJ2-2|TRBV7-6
CASSRRRTGELFF
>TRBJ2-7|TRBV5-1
CASSLELGGDLDF
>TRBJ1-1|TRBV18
CASSPPSSGTRNTEAFF
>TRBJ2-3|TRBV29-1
CSVDTSGSTDTQYF
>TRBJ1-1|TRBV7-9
CASSLGLEAFF
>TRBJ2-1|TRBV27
CASSLFPRGNSYNEQFF
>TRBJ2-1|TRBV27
CASNPGASSYNEQFF
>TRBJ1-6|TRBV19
CASSISSIHTIASPLHF
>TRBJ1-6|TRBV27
CASSPSGLYNSPLHF
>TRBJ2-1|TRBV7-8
CASSPGRGQVYNEQFF
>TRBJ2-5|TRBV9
CASSVDRGRGETQYF
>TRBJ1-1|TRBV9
CASSFGHLNTEAFF
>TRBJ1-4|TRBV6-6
CASSGRGTGDEKLFF
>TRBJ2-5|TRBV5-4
CASSLWSQGETQYF
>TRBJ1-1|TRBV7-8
CASCDTMNTEAFF
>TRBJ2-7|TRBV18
CASSRVGTGSYEQYF